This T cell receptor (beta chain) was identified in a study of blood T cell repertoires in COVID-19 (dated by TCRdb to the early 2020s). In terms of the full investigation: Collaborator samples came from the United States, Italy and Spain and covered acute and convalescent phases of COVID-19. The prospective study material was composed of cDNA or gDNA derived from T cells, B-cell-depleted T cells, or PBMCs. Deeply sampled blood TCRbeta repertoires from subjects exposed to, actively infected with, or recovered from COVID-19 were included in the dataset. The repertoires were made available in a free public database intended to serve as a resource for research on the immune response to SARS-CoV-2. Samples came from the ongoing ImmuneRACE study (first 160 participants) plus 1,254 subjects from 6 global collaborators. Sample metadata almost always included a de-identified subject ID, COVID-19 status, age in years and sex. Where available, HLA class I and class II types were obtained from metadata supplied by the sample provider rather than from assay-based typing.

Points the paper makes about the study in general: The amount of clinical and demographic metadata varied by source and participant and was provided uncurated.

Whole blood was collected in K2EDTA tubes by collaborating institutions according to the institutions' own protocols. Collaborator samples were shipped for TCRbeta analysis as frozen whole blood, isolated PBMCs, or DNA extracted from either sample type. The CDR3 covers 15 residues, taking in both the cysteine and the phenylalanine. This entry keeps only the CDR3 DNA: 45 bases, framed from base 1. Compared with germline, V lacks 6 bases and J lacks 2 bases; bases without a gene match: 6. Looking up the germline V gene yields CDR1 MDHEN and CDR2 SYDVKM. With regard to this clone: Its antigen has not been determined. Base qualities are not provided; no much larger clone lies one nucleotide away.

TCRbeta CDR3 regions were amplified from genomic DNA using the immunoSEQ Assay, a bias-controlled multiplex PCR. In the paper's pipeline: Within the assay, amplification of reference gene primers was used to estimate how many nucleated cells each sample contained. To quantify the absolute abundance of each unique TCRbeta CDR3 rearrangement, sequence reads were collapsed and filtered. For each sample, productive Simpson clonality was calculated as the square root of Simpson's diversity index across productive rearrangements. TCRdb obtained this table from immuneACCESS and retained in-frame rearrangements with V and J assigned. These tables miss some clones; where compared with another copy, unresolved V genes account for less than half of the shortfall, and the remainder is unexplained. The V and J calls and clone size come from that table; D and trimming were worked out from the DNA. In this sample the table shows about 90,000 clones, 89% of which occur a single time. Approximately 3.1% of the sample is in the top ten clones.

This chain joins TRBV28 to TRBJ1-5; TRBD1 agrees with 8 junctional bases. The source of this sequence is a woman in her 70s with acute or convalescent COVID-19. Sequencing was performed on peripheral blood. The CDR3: CASSRARGRNQPQHF. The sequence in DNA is TGTGCCAGCAGCCGGGCCAGGGGGCGCAATCAGCCCCAGCATTTT.